The 10 T cell receptor beta chains reported below all come from one sample, sequenced in a study of blood T cell repertoires in COVID-19. Repertoires were generated with immunoSEQ multiplex PCR, while TCRdb's copy carries only in-frame clones and drops some. The sample consists of around 310,000 clones, around nine tenths of them appearing once. What was sequenced was peripheral blood. These TCRs come from a woman aged 25-40 years with COVID-19, enrolled during active disease.

J is TRBJ2-1 and V is TRBV9, with 7 positions matching TRBD2. Germline-derived CDR1 and CDR2 are SGDLS and YYNGEE. The V and J ends lost 0 bases and 1 base, in that order; junction bases with no gene match: 4. CDR3 length: 16 amino acids. DNA for the CDR3: TGTGCCAGCAGCGTAGGTTCTAGCGGTTCCTACAATGAGCAGTTCTTC. Translating it yields CASSVGSSGSYNEQFF.

This rearrangement joins TRBV29-1 to TRBJ2-7, with 8 bases matching TRBD2. Losses at the gene ends were 1 base for V and 3 bases for J; bases not matched to a gene: 2. Germline loops: CDR1 SQVTM, CDR2 ANQGSEA. CDR3 length: 13 residues. The CDR3 reads CSVEGRGDYEQYF. CDR3 DNA: TGCAGCGTTGAAGGGCGGGGGGACTACGAGCAGTACTTC.

The chain combines TRBV7-9 with TRBJ2-1; 9 positions agree with TRBD2. With V trimmed by 3 bases and J by 7 bases, 10 bases remained unmatched. This CDR3 region has 16 residues. Germline V gene data show CDR1 as SEHNR and CDR2 as FQNEAQ (reference sequence). The CDR3: CASSLVGGRAGNEQFF. The CDR3 region has the DNA TGTGCCAGCAGCTTGGTCGGCGGGAGGGCCGGTAATGAGCAGTTCTTC.

This rearrangement joins TRBV2 to TRBJ2-1; the match to TRBD2 covers 14 bases. Germline V gene data show CDR1 as SNHLY and CDR2 as FYNNEI. V was clipped by 6 bases and J by 9 bases; unmatched bases: 7. The CDR3 covers 15 residues. Written as DNA, the CDR3 is TGTGCCAGCAGCGTGGGACTAGCGGGAGTAAGTGAGCAGTTCTTC. This sequence encodes CASSVGLAGVSEQFF. Combining the CDR3 with reference TRBV2 and TRBJ2-1 gives the whole variable domain EPEVTQTPSHQVTQMGQEVILRCVPISNHLYFYWYRQILGQKVEFLVSFYNNEISEKSEIFDDQFSVERPDGSNFTLKIRSTKLEDSAMYFCASSVGLAGVSEQFFGPGTRLTVL.

This chain uses TRBV18 with TRBJ2-7; D is unclear. The CDR3 is 18 amino acids. Trimming took off 0 bases at V and 5 bases at J, with 23 bases between the two ends. The germline gives CDR1 KGHSH, CDR2 LQKENI. Here the CDR3 DNA reads TGTGCCAGCTCACCACCGATCGCTACAGCAAATTCCCTCCACGAGCAGTACTTC. This codes for CASSPPIATANSLHEQYF.

This chain links TRBV3-1 (or the pseudogene TRBV3-2) with TRBJ1-5, with unresolved D. The V gene's germline CDR1 is LGHDT and CDR2 YNNKEL (reference sequence). This CDR3 comprises 18 residues. Trimming stripped 3 bases from V and 1 base from J, with 19 bases between. The CDR3 DNA reads TGTGCCAGCAGCCACGGAGGCCATGGACGGAGGAGCAATCAGCCCCAGCATTTT. Translated: CASSHGGHGRRSNQPQHF.

The chain carries TRBV27 and TRBJ2-2; a weak D match, TRBD2 (6 bases). With 4 bases removed from V and 11 bases from J, the gap between germline ends came to 11 bases. The germline gives CDR1 MNHEY, CDR2 SMNVEV (reference sequence). The CDR3 consists of 12 residues. Written as DNA, the CDR3 is TGTGCCAGCAGTTGGCAGGGAGGAGAGCTGTTTTTT. Its translation is CASSWQGGELFF.

The chain recombines TRBV9 with TRBJ1-2, with no clear D. Germline lookup yields CDR1 SGDLS and CDR2 YYNGEE. The CDR3 runs 13 residues. Trimming stripped 1 base from V and 4 bases from J, with 8 bases between. CDR3 nucleotides: TGTGCCAGCAGCGTAACGCCAGGCTATGGCTACACCTTC. This encodes CASSVTPGYGYTF.

The V call is TRBV27, the J call TRBJ1-6, with 9 nucleotides matching TRBD1. The CDR3 runs 14 residues. Germline V gives CDR1 MNHEY, CDR2 SMNVEV (reference sequence). V dropped 6 bases and J dropped 10; count of bases not matched to a gene: 7. The CDR3 loop is CASSVGQGRSPLHF. DNA of the CDR3: TGTGCCAGCAGCGTCGGACAGGGGAGATCACCCCTCCACTTT.

The chain uses TRBV11-2 and TRBJ1-3, with D possibly TRBD1 on 5 matching bases. Trimming stripped 5 bases from V and 2 bases from J, with 13 bases between. Germline loops: CDR1 SGHAT, CDR2 FQNNGV. The CDR3 is 15 residues long. The CDR3 region is CASSQPRVPGNTIYF. CDR3 nucleotides: TGTGCCAGCAGCCAGCCCAGGGTCCCTGGAAACACCATATATTTT.